The clone carrying this T cell receptor (beta chain) was seen more than once but under ten times. The data were produced by immunoSEQ multiplex PCR, yet TCRdb's version contains in-frame clones alone and is incomplete. The table shows roughly 680,000 clones, with 89% occurring only once. The sample comes from a study of Ad26.COV2.S vaccination and SARS-CoV-2 variants. As for treatment: over 15 received Ad26.COV2.S at low or high dose, single or two shots; a few received placebo; per-sample allocation not given. It was on day 63 after the first vaccine or placebo injection that samples were taken. Germline V lookup: CDR1 SGHRS, CDR2 YFSETQ. The CDR3 contains 15 residues. The V and J ends lost 4 bases and 2 bases respectively, with 12 bases between them.

This receptor was taken from a person between 18 and 60 years old who received the Ad26.COV2.S COVID-19 vaccine or a placebo. The source material was peripheral blood, sampled in a trial of Ad26.COV2.S vaccine versus placebo. The chain recombines TRBV5-1 with TRBJ2-2; weak D call: TRBD1 (5 bases). This CDR3 is CASSQLDINTGELFF. The CDR3 DNA is TGCGCCAGCAGCCAATTGGACATAAACACCGGGGAGCTGTTTTTT.